These T cell receptor beta chains were read from a single sample in a study of cytomegalovirus exposure and HLA in healthy donors. The repertoire was sequenced with immunoSEQ multiplex PCR; TCRdb's copy has only in-frame clones and lacks some. Among some 330,000 clones, 86% were seen once, and the ten largest hold 0.65% to 0.85%. The sample consisted of PBMCs. The receptors here all came from a woman aged 18-30 years in good health and CMV-seronegative. Both conserved end residues are part of each CDR3. D genes are given only for firm matches. Clone size, where shown, is once, few, many, or a class for clones that have expanded.

v_call: TRBV27; j_call: TRBJ2-7; clone_size: -; d_call: TRBD1; cdr3_nt: TGTGCCAGCAGTTGGGGACAGGGGAGATCCTACGAGCAGTACTTC; cdr3_aa: CASSWGQGRSYEQYF
v_call: TRBV7-9; j_call: TRBJ2-5; clone_size: -; d_call: -; cdr3_nt: TGTGCCAGCAGCCGAGGCGACCTAGGAGTCCAAGAGACCCAGTACTTC; cdr3_aa: CASSRGDLGVQETQYF
v_call: TRBV27; j_call: TRBJ2-1; clone_size: -; d_call: TRBD2; cdr3_nt: TGTGCCAGCACCCCTGCGGGAGGACCCTACAATGAGCAGTTCTTC; cdr3_aa: CASTPAGGPYNEQFF
v_call: TRBV5-6; j_call: TRBJ1-2; clone_size: -; d_call: TRBD1; cdr3_nt: TGTGCCACTTCCCGAAGGGGGCGGGTCGGCTACACCTTC; cdr3_aa: CATSRRGRVGYTF
v_call: TRBV7-2; j_call: TRBJ2-1; clone_size: -; d_call: -; cdr3_nt: TGTGCCAGCAGCTCGGTTCCGCCCAATGAGCAGTTCTTC; cdr3_aa: CASSSVPPNEQFF
v_call: TRBV11-2; j_call: TRBJ1-1; clone_size: -; d_call: -; cdr3_nt: TGTGCCAGCAGCTTCTTGCGGAGCCCCCTTCCCGAAGCTTTCTTT; cdr3_aa: CASSFLRSPLPEAFF
v_call: TRBV2; j_call: TRBJ2-1; clone_size: -; d_call: -; cdr3_nt: TGTGCCAGCAGTAAGGAAGCTAGCAGTTCTTACAATGAGCAGTTCTTC; cdr3_aa: CASSKEASSSYNEQFF
v_call: TRBV7-8; j_call: TRBJ1-1; clone_size: once; d_call: -; cdr3_nt: TGTGCCAGCAGCTCCCACGCGGAAACTGAAGCTTTCTTT; cdr3_aa: CASSSHAETEAFF
v_call: TRBV27; j_call: TRBJ2-7; clone_size: -; d_call: TRBD1; cdr3_nt: TGTGCCAGCAGTTTGGGAAGGACAGGGGGTTCCTACGAGCAGTACTTC; cdr3_aa: CASSLGRTGGSYEQYF
v_call: TRBV6-1; j_call: TRBJ1-1; clone_size: -; d_call: -; cdr3_nt: TGTGCCAGCAGTGAACGCGGGAGAGCTTTCTTT; cdr3_aa: CASSERGRAFF
v_call: TRBV2; j_call: TRBJ1-5; clone_size: -; d_call: TRBD1; cdr3_nt: TGTGCCAGCACCGGACAGGGTATTCGGAGCAATCAGCCCCAGCATTTT; cdr3_aa: CASTGQGIRSNQPQHF
v_call: TRBV4-3; j_call: TRBJ1-4; clone_size: -; d_call: -; cdr3_nt: TGCGCCAGCAGCCAAGATAGGATGGAGGCGGTGGGTGGGGAAAAACTGTTTTTT; cdr3_aa: CASSQDRMEAVGGEKLFF
v_call: TRBV28; j_call: TRBJ1-1; clone_size: -; d_call: TRBD1; cdr3_nt: TGTGCCAGCAGCCCTTCGTCCCCCAGGGGGACTGAAGCTTTCTTT; cdr3_aa: CASSPSSPRGTEAFF
v_call: TRBV2; j_call: TRBJ1-4; clone_size: -; d_call: -; cdr3_nt: TGTGCCAGCAGTGAATTATTTGAAAAACTGTTTTTT; cdr3_aa: CASSELFEKLFF
v_call: TRBV5-4; j_call: TRBJ2-5; clone_size: -; d_call: TRBD2; cdr3_nt: TGTGCCAGCAGCCCACCGGGACTAGCGGAAGAGACCCAGTACTTC; cdr3_aa: CASSPPGLAEETQYF
v_call: TRBV19; j_call: TRBJ1-2; clone_size: -; d_call: -; cdr3_nt: TGTGCCAGCACCGGGACTCCCTATCGAGGCTACACCTTC; cdr3_aa: CASTGTPYRGYTF
v_call: TRBV28; j_call: TRBJ2-6; clone_size: -; d_call: -; cdr3_nt: TGTGCCAGCAGTGTCGCAGGGGCTGGGGCCAACGTCCTGACTTTC; cdr3_aa: CASSVAGAGANVLTF
v_call: TRBV4-3; j_call: TRBJ1-2; clone_size: once; d_call: -; cdr3_nt: TGCGCCAGCAGCCAAACTTCACTGCTGACAGGCTACTATGGCTACACCTTC; cdr3_aa: CASSQTSLLTGYYGYTF
v_call: TRBV9; j_call: TRBJ2-7; clone_size: once; d_call: TRBD2; cdr3_nt: TGTGCCAGCAGCGTAGAGGGCGGCAGCGGGAGCTACGAGCAGTACTTC; cdr3_aa: CASSVEGGSGSYEQYF
v_call: TRBV4-3; j_call: TRBJ1-3; clone_size: once; d_call: -; cdr3_nt: TGCGCCAGCAGCGAGGGGGGGATTGCTGGAAACACCATATATTTT; cdr3_aa: CASSEGGIAGNTIYF
v_call: TRBV28; j_call: TRBJ1-2; clone_size: -; d_call: TRBD1; cdr3_nt: TGTGCCAGCAGTTGGGGACAGGGGAGAGATGGCTACACCTTC; cdr3_aa: CASSWGQGRDGYTF
v_call: TRBV2; j_call: TRBJ2-7; clone_size: -; d_call: -; cdr3_nt: TGTGCCAGCAGTTACACGACAGCCCGTGGGGAGCAGTACTTC; cdr3_aa: CASSYTTARGEQYF
v_call: TRBV6-5; j_call: TRBJ2-2; clone_size: -; d_call: TRBD1; cdr3_nt: TGTGCCAGCAGTCTAGGGACAGGAGTTCCGGGGGAGCTGTTTTTT; cdr3_aa: CASSLGTGVPGELFF
v_call: TRBV9; j_call: TRBJ1-2; clone_size: -; d_call: TRBD1; cdr3_nt: TGTGCCAGCAGCCCCTGGACAGGGGGCGCCGCCTTGGGTGGCTACACCTTC; cdr3_aa: CASSPWTGGAALGGYTF
v_call: TRBV6-5; j_call: TRBJ2-7; clone_size: -; d_call: TRBD2; cdr3_nt: TGTGCCAGCAGTGAAAGCGGGGATGAGCAGTACTTC; cdr3_aa: CASSESGDEQYF
v_call: TRBV4-2; j_call: TRBJ2-7; clone_size: -; d_call: TRBD1; cdr3_nt: TGTGCCAGCAGCCAAACCGGGACAGGGGGCGTCGAGCAGTACTTC; cdr3_aa: CASSQTGTGGVEQYF
v_call: TRBV7-9; j_call: TRBJ2-2; clone_size: -; d_call: -; cdr3_nt: TGTGCCAGCAGCTCCGATGGGGGGACGAACACCGGGGAGCTGTTTTTT; cdr3_aa: CASSSDGGTNTGELFF
v_call: TRBV5-1; j_call: TRBJ2-7; clone_size: -; d_call: -; cdr3_nt: TGCGCCAGCAGCCTAACCGGGACTCTCCCTTACGAGCAGTACTTC; cdr3_aa: CASSLTGTLPYEQYF
v_call: TRBV9; j_call: TRBJ2-2; clone_size: -; d_call: -; cdr3_nt: TGTGCCGGAGGGGTGGGCCTCACCGGGGAGCTGTTTTTT; cdr3_aa: CAGGVGLTGELFF
v_call: TRBV28; j_call: TRBJ2-7; clone_size: -; d_call: TRBD2; cdr3_nt: TGTGCCAGCATACGGACTAGCGGTTTCTACGAGCAGTACTTC; cdr3_aa: CASIRTSGFYEQYF
v_call: TRBV7-3; j_call: TRBJ2-2; clone_size: -; d_call: TRBD1; cdr3_nt: TGTGCCAGCAGCTTAACGGACAGGATCACCGGGGAGCTGTTTTTT; cdr3_aa: CASSLTDRITGELFF
v_call: TRBV5-1; j_call: TRBJ2-5; clone_size: -; d_call: -; cdr3_nt: TGCGCCAGCAGCTTCGGACAGCAAGAGACCCAGTACTTC; cdr3_aa: CASSFGQQETQYF
v_call: TRBV27; j_call: TRBJ1-1; clone_size: -; d_call: TRBD1; cdr3_nt: TGTGCCAGCACCGGGACAGGGGGCGTTTCTGAAGCTTTCTTT; cdr3_aa: CASTGTGGVSEAFF
v_call: TRBV7-3; j_call: TRBJ1-2; clone_size: -; d_call: TRBD1; cdr3_nt: TGTGCCAGCAGCCCAACAGGGGGCCGGGGCTACACCTTC; cdr3_aa: CASSPTGGRGYTF
v_call: TRBV5-1; j_call: TRBJ2-1; clone_size: -; d_call: -; cdr3_nt: TGCGCCAGCGAATCAAGGGGCTCCACCAATGAGCAGTTCTTC; cdr3_aa: CASESRGSTNEQFF
v_call: TRBV28; j_call: TRBJ1-2; clone_size: once; d_call: -; cdr3_nt: TGTGCCAGCAGTTTCGGAGGGAATAGCGGGGGCTACACCTTC; cdr3_aa: CASSFGGNSGGYTF
v_call: TRBV25-1; j_call: TRBJ2-7; clone_size: -; d_call: -; cdr3_nt: TGTGCCAGCAGTGAATTGTTGCAGGGGTACTACGAGCAGTACTTC; cdr3_aa: CASSELLQGYYEQYF
v_call: TRBV5-4; j_call: TRBJ2-5; clone_size: -; d_call: TRBD2; cdr3_nt: TGTGCCAGCAGCTTAAAGCGGGAGGGCCTGGAGACCCAGTACTTC; cdr3_aa: CASSLKREGLETQYF
v_call: TRBV6-5; j_call: TRBJ2-5; clone_size: -; d_call: -; cdr3_nt: TGTGCCAGCAGTTACGACCCTAGGGGACAAGAGACCCAGTACTTC; cdr3_aa: CASSYDPRGQETQYF
v_call: TRBV27; j_call: TRBJ2-7; clone_size: once; d_call: TRBD1; cdr3_nt: TGTGCCAGCAGTTTCGGGACAGGGGCCTACGAGCAGTACTTC; cdr3_aa: CASSFGTGAYEQYF
v_call: TRBV4-2; j_call: TRBJ2-3; clone_size: -; d_call: -; cdr3_nt: TGTGCCAGCAGCCAAGAGAAGTCTATTTTCCGCACAGATACGCAGTATTTT; cdr3_aa: CASSQEKSIFRTDTQYF
v_call: TRBV11-1; j_call: TRBJ2-5; clone_size: -; d_call: TRBD2; cdr3_nt: TGTGCCAGCAGCTTGGACGGGACTAGCGGGCATTCCCAGTACTTC; cdr3_aa: CASSLDGTSGHSQYF
v_call: TRBV7-9; j_call: TRBJ1-5; clone_size: -; d_call: TRBD1; cdr3_nt: TGTGCCAGCGCCAAACAGGGGAGCAATCAGCCCCAGCATTTT; cdr3_aa: CASAKQGSNQPQHF
v_call: TRBV7-9; j_call: TRBJ2-2; clone_size: once; d_call: -; cdr3_nt: TGTGCCAGCAGCCCAAGGACAGCGATCAACACCGGGGAGCTGTTTTTT; cdr3_aa: CASSPRTAINTGELFF
v_call: TRBV27; j_call: TRBJ2-7; clone_size: -; d_call: -; cdr3_nt: TGTGCCAGCAGTTCAGGGGGAGCGGGGGACGAGCAGTACTTC; cdr3_aa: CASSSGGAGDEQYF
v_call: TRBV30; j_call: TRBJ1-1; clone_size: few; d_call: -; cdr3_nt: TGTGCCTGGAGTGGGCAGATAAACACTGAAGCTTTCTTT; cdr3_aa: CAWSGQINTEAFF
v_call: TRBV11-3; j_call: TRBJ2-1; clone_size: -; d_call: TRBD2; cdr3_nt: TGTGCCAGCAGCTTAGGGCTAGCGGGAAACAATGAGCAGTTCTTC; cdr3_aa: CASSLGLAGNNEQFF
v_call: TRBV30; j_call: TRBJ2-1; clone_size: -; d_call: -; cdr3_nt: TGTGCCTGGAACCTCCATGGCGAGCAGTTCTTC; cdr3_aa: CAWNLHGEQFF
v_call: TRBV11-2; j_call: TRBJ1-2; clone_size: -; d_call: -; cdr3_nt: TGTGCCAGCAGCTTAGGGCTCTCCGCCTATGGCTACACCTTC; cdr3_aa: CASSLGLSAYGYTF
v_call: TRBV4-3; j_call: TRBJ1-2; clone_size: -; d_call: TRBD1; cdr3_nt: TGCGCCAGCAGCCAAGTCCAGACAGGGGGACATGGCTACACCTTC; cdr3_aa: CASSQVQTGGHGYTF
v_call: TRBV9; j_call: TRBJ1-3; clone_size: -; d_call: -; cdr3_nt: TGTGCCAGCAGCGTCCTAACCGGGGGTCCCATATATTTT; cdr3_aa: CASSVLTGGPIYF
v_call: TRBV7-2; j_call: TRBJ1-1; clone_size: -; d_call: -; cdr3_nt: TGTGCCAGCAGCCCGGACTGGAACACTGAAGCTTTCTTT; cdr3_aa: CASSPDWNTEAFF
v_call: TRBV11-2; j_call: TRBJ2-3; clone_size: -; d_call: TRBD1; cdr3_nt: TGTGCCAGCAGCCTCCGGACAGGGGGTTTCCCAGATACGCAGTATTTT; cdr3_aa: CASSLRTGGFPDTQYF
v_call: TRBV7-9; j_call: TRBJ2-1; clone_size: -; d_call: TRBD2; cdr3_nt: TGTGCCAGCAGCTTAGTGGCGGGAGGGCCAAACAATGAGCAGTTCTTC; cdr3_aa: CASSLVAGGPNNEQFF
v_call: TRBV18; j_call: TRBJ1-5; clone_size: once; d_call: TRBD1; cdr3_nt: TGTGCCAGCTCACCACGCCCAGGGGGTCAGCCCCAGCATTTT; cdr3_aa: CASSPRPGGQPQHF
v_call: TRBV9; j_call: TRBJ2-1; clone_size: -; d_call: TRBD2; cdr3_nt: TGTGCCAGCAGCGTAGACTGGACTAGCGGGAGGGGACGGTTCTTC; cdr3_aa: CASSVDWTSGRGRFF